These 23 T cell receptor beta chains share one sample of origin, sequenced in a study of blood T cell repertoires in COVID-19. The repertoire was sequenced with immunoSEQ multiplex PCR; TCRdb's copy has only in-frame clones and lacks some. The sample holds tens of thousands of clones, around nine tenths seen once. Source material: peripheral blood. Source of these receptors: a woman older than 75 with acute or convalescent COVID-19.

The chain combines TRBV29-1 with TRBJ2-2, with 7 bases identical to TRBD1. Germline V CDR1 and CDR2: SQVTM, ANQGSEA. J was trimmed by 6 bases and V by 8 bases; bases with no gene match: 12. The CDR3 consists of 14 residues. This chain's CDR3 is CSSLRGGPAGELFF. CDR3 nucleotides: TGCAGCTCTTTGCGAGGGGGCCCCGCCGGGGAGCTGTTTTTT.

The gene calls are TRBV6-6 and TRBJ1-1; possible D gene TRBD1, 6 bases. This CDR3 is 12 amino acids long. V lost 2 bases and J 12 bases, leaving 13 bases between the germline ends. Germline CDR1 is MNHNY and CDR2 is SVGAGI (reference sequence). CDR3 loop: CASSYPGGATFF. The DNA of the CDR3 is TGTGCCAGCAGTTACCCGGGGGGCGCAACTTTCTTT.

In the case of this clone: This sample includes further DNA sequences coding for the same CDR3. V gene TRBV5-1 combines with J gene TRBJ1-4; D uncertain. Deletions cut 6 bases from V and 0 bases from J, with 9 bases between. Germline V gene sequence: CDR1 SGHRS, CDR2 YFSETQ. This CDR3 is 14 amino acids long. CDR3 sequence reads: CASKAGSTNEKLFF. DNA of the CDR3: TGCGCCAGCAAAGCAGGATCAACTAATGAAAAACTGTTTTTT.

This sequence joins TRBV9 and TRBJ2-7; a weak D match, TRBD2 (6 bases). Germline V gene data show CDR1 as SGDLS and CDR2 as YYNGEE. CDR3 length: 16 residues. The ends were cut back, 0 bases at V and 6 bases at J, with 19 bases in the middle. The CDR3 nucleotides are TGTGCCAGCAGCGTAGGCAATCGCGGGGTAGTCGGCGAGCAGTACTTC. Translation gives CASSVGNRGVVGEQYF.

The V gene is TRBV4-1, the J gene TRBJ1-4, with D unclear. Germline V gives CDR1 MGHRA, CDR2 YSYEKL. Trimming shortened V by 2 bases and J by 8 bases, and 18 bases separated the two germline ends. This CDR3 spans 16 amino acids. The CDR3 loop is CASSQPSGPRREKLFF. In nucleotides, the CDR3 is TGCGCCAGCAGCCAACCCTCCGGACCCCGGAGGGAAAAACTGTTTTTT.

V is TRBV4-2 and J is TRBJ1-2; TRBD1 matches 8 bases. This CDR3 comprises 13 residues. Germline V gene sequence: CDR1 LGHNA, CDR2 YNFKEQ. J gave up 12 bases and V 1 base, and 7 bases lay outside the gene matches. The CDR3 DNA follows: TGTGCCAGCAGCCAAGGGGACAGGTGGGGTAACACCTTC. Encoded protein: CASSQGDRWGNTF.

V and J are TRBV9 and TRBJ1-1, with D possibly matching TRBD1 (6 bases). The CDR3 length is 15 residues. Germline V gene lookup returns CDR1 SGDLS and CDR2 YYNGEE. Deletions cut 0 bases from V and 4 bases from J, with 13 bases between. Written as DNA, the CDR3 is TGTGCCAGCAGCGTAGGGAACAGGGCTGGCACTGAAGCTTTCTTT. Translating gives CASSVGNRAGTEAFF.

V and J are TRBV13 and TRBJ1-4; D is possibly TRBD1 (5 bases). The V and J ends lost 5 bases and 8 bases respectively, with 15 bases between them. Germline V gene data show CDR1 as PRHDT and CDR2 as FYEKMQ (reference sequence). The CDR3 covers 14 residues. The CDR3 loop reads CASSQVRGGEKLFF. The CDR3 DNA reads TGTGCCAGCAGCCAAGTCCGGGGGGGAGAAAAACTGTTTTTT.

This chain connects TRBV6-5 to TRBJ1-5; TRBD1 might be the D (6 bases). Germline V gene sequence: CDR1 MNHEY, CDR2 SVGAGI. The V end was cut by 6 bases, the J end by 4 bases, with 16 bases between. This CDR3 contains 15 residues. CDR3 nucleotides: TGTGCCAGCAGCCCCCAGGGGACGGATAATCAGCCCCAGCATTTT. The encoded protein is CASSPQGTDNQPQHF.

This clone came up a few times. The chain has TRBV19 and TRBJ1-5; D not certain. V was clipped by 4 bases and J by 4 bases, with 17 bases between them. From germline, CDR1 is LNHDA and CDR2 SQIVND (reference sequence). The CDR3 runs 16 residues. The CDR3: CASSKPGLSRNQPQHF. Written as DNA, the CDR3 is TGTGCCAGTAGTAAGCCAGGACTTTCAAGGAATCAGCCCCAGCATTTT.

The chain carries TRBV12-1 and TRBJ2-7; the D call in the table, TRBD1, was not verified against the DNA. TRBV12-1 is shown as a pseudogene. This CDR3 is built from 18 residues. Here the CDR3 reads CASSLVWVGDRGFHEQYF. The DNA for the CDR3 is TGTGCCAGCAGCCTAGTTTGGGTGGGGGACAGGGGGTTCCACGAGCAGTACTTC.

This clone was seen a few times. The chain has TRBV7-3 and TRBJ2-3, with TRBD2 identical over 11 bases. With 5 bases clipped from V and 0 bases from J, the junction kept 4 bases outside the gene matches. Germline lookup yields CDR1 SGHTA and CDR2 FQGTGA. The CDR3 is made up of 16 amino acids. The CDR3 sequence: CASSPGTSGSTDTQYF. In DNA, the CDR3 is TGTGCCAGCAGCCCCGGGACTAGCGGAAGCACAGATACGCAGTATTTT.

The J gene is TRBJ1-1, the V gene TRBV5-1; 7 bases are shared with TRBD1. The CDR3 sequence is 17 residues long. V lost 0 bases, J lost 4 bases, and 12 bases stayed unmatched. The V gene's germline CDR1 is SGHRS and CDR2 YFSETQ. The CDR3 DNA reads TGCGCCAGCAGCTTGGACAGGGGCCCAGGTTGGAGCACTGAAGCTTTCTTT. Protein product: CASSLDRGPGWSTEAFF.

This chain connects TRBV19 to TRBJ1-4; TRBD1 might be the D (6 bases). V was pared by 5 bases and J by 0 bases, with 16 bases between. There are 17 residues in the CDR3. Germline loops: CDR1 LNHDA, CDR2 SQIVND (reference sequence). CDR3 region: CASSSPGQPATNEKLFF. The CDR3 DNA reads TGTGCCAGTAGTTCTCCCGGACAGCCCGCAACTAATGAAAAACTGTTTTTT.

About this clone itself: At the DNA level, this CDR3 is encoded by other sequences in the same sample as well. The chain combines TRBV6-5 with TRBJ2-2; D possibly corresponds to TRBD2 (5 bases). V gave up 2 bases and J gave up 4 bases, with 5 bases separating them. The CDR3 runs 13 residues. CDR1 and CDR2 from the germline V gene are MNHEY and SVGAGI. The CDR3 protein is CASSYEGTGELFF. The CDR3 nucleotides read TGTGCCAGCAGTTACGAGGGCACCGGGGAGCTGTTTTTT.

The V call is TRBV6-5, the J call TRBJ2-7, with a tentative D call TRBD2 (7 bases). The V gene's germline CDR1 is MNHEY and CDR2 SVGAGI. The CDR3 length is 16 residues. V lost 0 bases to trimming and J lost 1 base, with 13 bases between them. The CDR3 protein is CASSYSVRGGSYEQYF. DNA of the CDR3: TGTGCCAGCAGTTACTCGGTTAGGGGGGGATCCTACGAGCAGTACTTC.

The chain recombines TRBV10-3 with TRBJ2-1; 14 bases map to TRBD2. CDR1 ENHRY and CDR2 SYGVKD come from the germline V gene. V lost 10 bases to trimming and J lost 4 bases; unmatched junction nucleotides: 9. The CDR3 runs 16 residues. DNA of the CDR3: TGTGCCACCCGGACTAGCGGGGGGAGACTTTACAATGAGCAGTTCTTC. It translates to CATRTSGGRLYNEQFF.

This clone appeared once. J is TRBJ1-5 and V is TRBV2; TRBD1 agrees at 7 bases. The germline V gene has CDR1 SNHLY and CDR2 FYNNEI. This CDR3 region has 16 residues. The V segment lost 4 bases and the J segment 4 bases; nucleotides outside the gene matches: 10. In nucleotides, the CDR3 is TGTGCCAGCAGTGCCGCGACAGGGATTGGAAATCAGCCCCAGCATTTT. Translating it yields CASSAATGIGNQPQHF.

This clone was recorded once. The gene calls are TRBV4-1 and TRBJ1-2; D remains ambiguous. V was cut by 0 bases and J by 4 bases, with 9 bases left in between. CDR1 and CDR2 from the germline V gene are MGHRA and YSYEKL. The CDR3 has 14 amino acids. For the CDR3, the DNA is TGCGCCAGCAGCCAAGAAGGCAGGTCCTATGGCTACACCTTC. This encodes CASSQEGRSYGYTF.

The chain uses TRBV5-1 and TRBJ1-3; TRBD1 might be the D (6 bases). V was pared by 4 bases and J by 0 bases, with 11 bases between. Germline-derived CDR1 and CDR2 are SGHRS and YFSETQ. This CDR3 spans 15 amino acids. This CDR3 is CASSPGTNSGNTIYF. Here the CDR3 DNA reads TGCGCCAGCAGCCCCGGGACAAACTCTGGAAACACCATATATTTT.

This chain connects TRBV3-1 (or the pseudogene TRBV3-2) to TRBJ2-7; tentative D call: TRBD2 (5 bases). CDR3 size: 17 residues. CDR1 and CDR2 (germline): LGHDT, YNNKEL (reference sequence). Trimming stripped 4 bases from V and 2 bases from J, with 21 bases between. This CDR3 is CASSPYWDLAQTYEQYF. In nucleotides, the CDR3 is TGTGCCAGCAGCCCCTATTGGGATCTAGCTCAAACCTACGAGCAGTACTTC.

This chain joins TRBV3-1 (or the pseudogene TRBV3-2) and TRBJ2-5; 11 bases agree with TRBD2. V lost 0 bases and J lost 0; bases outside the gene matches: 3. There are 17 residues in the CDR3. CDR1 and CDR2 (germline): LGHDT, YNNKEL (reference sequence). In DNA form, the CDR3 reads TGTGCCAGCAGCCAAGATCTAGCGGGGGGTTACCAAGAGACCCAGTACTTC. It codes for CASSQDLAGGYQETQYF.

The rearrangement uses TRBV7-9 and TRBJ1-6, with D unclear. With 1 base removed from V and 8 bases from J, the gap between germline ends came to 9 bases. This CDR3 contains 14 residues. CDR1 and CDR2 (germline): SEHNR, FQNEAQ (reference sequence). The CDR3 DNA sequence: TGTGCCAGCAGCTTAGGCCAGGTGGATTCACCCCTCCACTTT. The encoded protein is CASSLGQVDSPLHF.